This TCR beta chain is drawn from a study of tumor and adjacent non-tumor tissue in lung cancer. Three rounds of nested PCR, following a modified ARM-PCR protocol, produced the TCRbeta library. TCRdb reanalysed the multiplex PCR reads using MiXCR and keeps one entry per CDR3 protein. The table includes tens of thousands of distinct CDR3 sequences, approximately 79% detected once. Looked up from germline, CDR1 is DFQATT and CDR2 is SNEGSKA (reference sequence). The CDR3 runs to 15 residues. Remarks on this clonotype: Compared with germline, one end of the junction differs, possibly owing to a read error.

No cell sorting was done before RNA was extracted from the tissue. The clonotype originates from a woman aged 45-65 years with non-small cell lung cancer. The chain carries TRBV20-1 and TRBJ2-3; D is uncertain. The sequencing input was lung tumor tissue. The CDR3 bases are TGCAGTGCTAGAGATCTAGTGGGGAACACATATACGCAGTATTTT. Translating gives CSARDLVGNTYTQYF.